This entry concerns a single T cell receptor beta chain. Its specificity is not known. These data are taken from a study of cytomegalovirus exposure and HLA in healthy donors. Study context: Across 300 to 400 genotyped donors, around 82% landed in the Caucasian-associated ancestry cluster. Broader study findings: Sequencing depth across donors, presence/absence analyses assumed, was roughly uniform. In most subjects, TCR beta sequences reportedly gave accurate predictions of HLA-A and HLA-B alleles. Most TCR sequences proved rare, with some public TCRs found in many donors.

60 Vbeta and 13 Jbeta primers were used in PCR. Profiling relied on immunoSEQ multiplex PCR, and the TCRdb table lists in-frame clones only, not all of them. Across over 100,000 clones, the top ten clones capture about 3.8% of the sample. The receptor was isolated from a man younger than 40 in good health and CMV-seronegative. Material for sequencing was PBMCs.

In DNA form, the CDR3 reads TGCGCCAGCAGTGGGGAAGGGGGCTACGGCTACACCTTC. Translated, it gives CASSGEGGYGYTF. The rearrangement uses TRBV5-1 and TRBJ1-2; 7 bases align to TRBD1. Germline V gene lookup returns CDR1 SGHRS and CDR2 YFSETQ. V shed 5 bases, J shed 8 bases, and the junction held 9 bases outside the gene matches. The CDR3 is made up of 13 amino acids.